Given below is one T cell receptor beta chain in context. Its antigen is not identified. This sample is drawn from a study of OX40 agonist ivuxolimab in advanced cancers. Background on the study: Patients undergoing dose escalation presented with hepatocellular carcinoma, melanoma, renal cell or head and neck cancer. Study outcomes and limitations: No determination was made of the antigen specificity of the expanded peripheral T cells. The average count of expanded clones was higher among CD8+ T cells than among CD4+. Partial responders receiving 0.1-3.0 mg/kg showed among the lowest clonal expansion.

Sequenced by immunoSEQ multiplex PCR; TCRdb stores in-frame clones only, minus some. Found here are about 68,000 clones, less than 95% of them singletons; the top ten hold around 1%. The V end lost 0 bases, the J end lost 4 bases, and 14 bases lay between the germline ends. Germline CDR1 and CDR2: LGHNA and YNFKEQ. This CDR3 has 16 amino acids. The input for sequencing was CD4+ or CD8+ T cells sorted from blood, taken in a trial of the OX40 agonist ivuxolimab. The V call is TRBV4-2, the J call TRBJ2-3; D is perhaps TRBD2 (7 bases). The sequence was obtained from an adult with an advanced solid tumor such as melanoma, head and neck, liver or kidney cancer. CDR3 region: CASSQDLRGGADTQYF. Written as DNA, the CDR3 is TGTGCCAGCAGCCAAGATCTCAGGGGAGGGGCAGATACGCAGTATTTT.